This T cell receptor beta chain was recovered during a study of CD8 T cells in ankylosing spondylitis (dated by TCRdb to 2017 to 2019). About the investigation overall: The study set out to find disease-linked TCR variants by profiling T cell receptor beta repertoires in ankylosing spondylitis patients and healthy donors. In total, the full study cohort was made up of 100 to 140 healthy donors and roughly 27 ankylosing spondylitis patients. Samples of peripheral blood were taken, and for ankylosing spondylitis patients, synovial fluid was collected as well.

Details on this clonotype: Its antigen remains unidentified. No per-base quality is available; no much larger clone lies one base away.

Sequencing used an Illumina HiSeq 2500. Quantitative 5'-RACE with molecular barcodes was used to prepare TCR beta libraries. Turning to the authors' computational methods: A new computational method based on a probabilistic model of VDJ rearrangement was used to identify disease-linked TCR variants. Using fastp at Q25 and MiXCR, TCRdb reprocessed the public reads and kept productive beta chains. Rows are combined by CDR3 protein, so each entry shows the most common genes and DNA. The authors' filters were not applied to this entry. Present in this sample are about 250,000 distinct CDR3 sequences, roughly a third of which were seen just once. The ten largest make up approximately 4% of the sample. The study at large found these results: Blood from ankylosing spondylitis patients appeared to be characterized by a TCR beta motif composed of several highly homologous amino acid variants. Significant enrichment of the disease-linked clones was reported in matched synovial fluid samples from ankylosing spondylitis patients. Some TCR beta motif variants had previously been reported in synovial fluid and blood of reactive arthritis patients, which suggested common disease-initiation mechanisms. The disease-linked clones had a CD8+ phenotype and were found at relatively low frequencies in peripheral blood.

The CDR3 has 15 amino acids, counting the end cysteine and phenylalanine. Only the CDR3 region is kept as DNA, spanning 45 bases read in frame from base 1. CDR1 and CDR2 were assigned from the germline V gene as MNHNS and SASEGT. Cut back by 8 bases and 0 bases, the V and J ends lie 17 bases apart. Sequencing input: blood, either unsorted or a sorted T cell fraction (not recorded which). This TCR was recovered from a male donor with ankylosing spondylitis or in good health (not recorded which). Here the chain combines TRBV6-1 and TRBJ2-7; no confident D gene assignment can be made. The nucleotide sequence reads as follows: TGTGCCAGCCGGCAAAGGGCATCGAGCTCCTACGAGCAGTACTTC. Protein translation: CASRQRASSSYEQYF.